The 9 T cell receptor beta chains given below trace back to one sample, sequenced in a study of blood T cell repertoires in COVID-19. Produced via immunoSEQ multiplex PCR; TCRdb's table is partial and in-frame only. The table includes about 140,000 clones, over 70% detected once. Input material: PBMCs or T cells enriched from blood (not recorded which). The receptor set was obtained from a man aged 65 to 79 who had been exposed to COVID-19.

This rearrangement joins TRBV12-3 or TRBV12-4 to TRBJ2-7; tentatively, D is TRBD2 (6 bases). The CDR3 is 13 amino acids. V was clipped by 3 bases and J by 7 bases, with 13 bases between them. The CDR3 DNA reads as TGTGCCAGCAGTTTCCAAGGGGACTCGGAGCAGTACTTC. Its translation: CASSFQGDSEQYF.

This chain uses TRBV6-5 with TRBJ1-5; possibly TRBD1 for D (5 bases). The length of the CDR3 is 14 residues. CDR1 and CDR2 from the germline V gene are MNHEY and SVGAGI. V lost 6 bases, J lost 9 bases, and 18 bases lay in between. The CDR3 loop is CASSLSGPGGPQHF. Written as DNA, the CDR3 is TGTGCCAGCAGCCTTTCCGGGCCCGGGGGGCCCCAGCATTTT.

V and J are TRBV28 and TRBJ2-7, with D tentatively TRBD2 (6 bases). Germline values: CDR1 MDHEN, CDR2 SYDVKM. The ends were cut back, 9 bases at V and 0 bases at J, with 12 bases in the middle. The CDR3 has 13 amino acids. The CDR3 is CASSGVSSYEQYF. The CDR3 region has the DNA TGTGCCAGTTCGGGGGTGAGCTCCTACGAGCAGTACTTC.

This chain connects TRBV2 to TRBJ1-1; 9 positions agree with TRBD1. This CDR3 region has 15 residues. Germline V gene lookup returns CDR1 SNHLY and CDR2 FYNNEI. V shed 8 bases, J shed 4 bases, and the junction held 11 bases outside the gene matches. The chain's CDR3 is CASALDRGASTEAFF. DNA of the CDR3: TGTGCCAGCGCTCTGGACAGGGGTGCGAGCACTGAAGCTTTCTTT. Full variable domain (outside the CDR3, taken from reference TRBV2 and TRBJ1-1): EPEVTQTPSHQVTQMGQEVILRCVPISNHLYFYWYRQILGQKVEFLVSFYNNEISEKSEIFDDQFSVERPDGSNFTLKIRSTKLEDSAMYFCASALDRGASTEAFFGQGTRLTVV.

The chain carries TRBV19 and TRBJ2-6; the match to TRBD1 covers 8 bases. The CDR3 totals 19 residues. The trim removed 7 bases at V and 0 bases at J, leaving 14 bases unmatched. The germline gives CDR1 LNHDA, CDR2 SQIVND (reference sequence). The CDR3 region has the DNA TGTGCCAGTACCTATTCAGGGGGCGGCCGCCACTCTGGGGCCAACGTCCTGACTTTC. Residues: CASTYSGGGRHSGANVLTF.

This clone has only one observation. V gene TRBV2 combines with J gene TRBJ1-5, with TRBD1 identical over 7 bases. Germline CDR1 reads SNHLY; CDR2 reads FYNNEI. The CDR3 extends over 15 amino acids. Trimming removed 4 bases from V and 3 bases from J; junction bases left unmatched: 6. The CDR3 DNA is TGTGCCAGCAGTGGGGAAGGGGGCAACAATCAGCCCCAGCATTTT. It yields the protein CASSGEGGNNQPQHF.

The chain combines TRBV27 with TRBJ1-1; a weak D match, TRBD1 (6 bases). The V and J ends lost 5 bases and 3 bases respectively, with 16 bases between them. The CDR3 contains 15 residues. Germline CDR1 reads MNHEY; CDR2 reads SMNVEV (reference sequence). The CDR3 spells CASSPNAGVDTEAFF. CDR3 nucleotides: TGTGCCAGCAGTCCGAACGCAGGGGTCGACACTGAAGCTTTCTTT.

J is TRBJ2-1 and V is TRBV20-1; TRBD2 matches 10 bases. J was trimmed by 7 bases and V by 3 bases; bases with no gene match: 6. In germline, CDR1 is DFQATT, CDR2 SNEGSKA (reference sequence). The CDR3 covers 14 residues. The CDR3 coding sequence is TGCAGTGCTAGTTCGAAACTAGCGGGAAATGAGCAGTTCTTC. It codes for CSASSKLAGNEQFF.

This clone was recorded only once. The rearrangement uses TRBV7-2 and TRBJ2-2; D call uncertain. Germline lookup yields CDR1 SGHTA and CDR2 FQGNSA. The CDR3 is made up of 14 amino acids. The V end lost 5 bases, the J end lost 4 bases, and 11 bases lay between the germline ends. The CDR3: CASSLDGSTGELFF. CDR3 DNA sequence: TGTGCCAGCAGCCTAGACGGTAGCACCGGGGAGCTGTTTTTT.